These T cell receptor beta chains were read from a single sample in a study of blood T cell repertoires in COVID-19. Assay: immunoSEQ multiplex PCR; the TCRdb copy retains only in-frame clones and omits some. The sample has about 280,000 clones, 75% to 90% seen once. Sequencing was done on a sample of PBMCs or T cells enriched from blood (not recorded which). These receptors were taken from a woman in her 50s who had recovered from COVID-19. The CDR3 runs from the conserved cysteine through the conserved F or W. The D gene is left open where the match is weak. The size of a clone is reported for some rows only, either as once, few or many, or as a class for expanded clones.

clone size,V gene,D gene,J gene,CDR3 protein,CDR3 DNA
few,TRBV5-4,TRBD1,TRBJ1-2,CASSPDRGFGYTF,TGTGCCAGCAGCCCAGACAGGGGCTTTGGCTACACCTTC
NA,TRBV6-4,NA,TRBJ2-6,CASSDRFLGGSGANVLTF,TGTGCCAGCAGTGACCGTTTTCTAGGGGGCTCTGGGGCCAACGTCCTGACTTTC
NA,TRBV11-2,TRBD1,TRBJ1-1,CASSLEPTGRTEAFF,TGTGCCAGCAGCTTAGAACCGACAGGGAGGACTGAAGCTTTCTTT
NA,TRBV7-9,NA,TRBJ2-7,CASGRSSYEQYF,TGTGCCAGCGGGAGGAGCTCCTACGAGCAGTACTTC
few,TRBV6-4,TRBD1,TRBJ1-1,CASRDPHHRGGTEAFF,TGTGCCAGCAGGGACCCCCACCACAGGGGAGGCACTGAAGCTTTCTTT
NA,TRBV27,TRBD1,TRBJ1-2,CASRRGQGAYGYTF,TGTGCCAGCAGAAGGGGGCAGGGAGCCTATGGCTACACCTTC
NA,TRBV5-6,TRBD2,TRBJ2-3,CASSPSGGAGHGTDTQYF,TGTGCCAGCAGCCCAAGCGGGGGGGCCGGTCATGGCACAGATACGCAGTATTTT
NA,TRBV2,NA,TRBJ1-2,CASRLTYLGGMSYTF,TGTGCCAGCAGACTAACCTATCTCGGGGGGATGAGCTACACCTTC
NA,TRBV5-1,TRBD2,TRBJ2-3,CASSLGSTAGGSDTQYF,TGCGCCAGCAGCTTGGGTTCCACAGCGGGGGGGTCGGATACGCAGTATTTT
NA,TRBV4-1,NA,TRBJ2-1,CASSQGASSYNEQFF,TGCGCCAGCAGCCAAGGGGCGAGCTCCTACAATGAGCAGTTCTTC